The present T cell receptor beta chain was sequenced within a study of blood T cells in healthy people across ages. Caucasian individuals from Russia who were healthy and aged roughly 6 to 95 acted as donors. Alongside a J-beta primer mix, a sample-barcoded 5' primer served in a second PCR lasting roughly 7 to 11 cycles. Each sample yielded at least 2.5 million CDR3-containing paired-end reads. MiXCR, applied by TCRdb to the 5' RACE reads, yields one record per CDR3 protein. The sample gives approximately 1.5 million distinct CDR3 sequences, about 31% of which show up once; over 9% is in the top ten. The germline V gene has CDR1 SGHTA and CDR2 FQGNSA. With V trimmed by 5 bases and J by 0 bases, 3 bases remained unmatched. The CDR3 consists of 16 residues. This clonotype has at least ten counts.

The sample comprised blood. The TCR was taken from a woman younger than 45 in good health. The chain employs TRBV7-2 and TRBJ2-7, with 14 bases that match TRBD2. CDR3 in amino acids: CASSPTSGRASYEQYF. The CDR3 bases are TGTGCCAGCAGCCCGACTAGCGGGAGGGCCTCCTACGAGCAGTACTTC.